Reported below is one TCR beta chain. This record comes from a study of T cell changes during pregnancy in multiple sclerosis. Produced via immunoSEQ multiplex PCR; TCRdb's table is partial and in-frame only. The repertoire holds about 120,000 clones, around 93% seen once, with approximately 5.8% in the top ten. With V trimmed by 6 bases and J by 2 bases, 6 bases remained unmatched. This CDR3 comprises 15 residues. CDR1 is LNHDA, CDR2 SQIVND, per germline (reference sequence). The TCR originated in a female donor with multiple sclerosis, enrolled in a pregnancy study. The gene calls are TRBV19 and TRBJ2-3; 9 positions agree with TRBD2. The specimen was peripheral blood, collected before pregnancy. The CDR3 DNA is TGTGCCAGTAGAGCGATAGCGGGAGTCACAGATACGCAGTATTTT. Encoded protein: CASRAIAGVTDTQYF.